This T cell receptor (beta chain) was recorded in a study of blood T cell repertoires in COVID-19. This clone was picked up one time. Germline loops: CDR1 SGHAT, CDR2 FQNNGV. V dropped 1 base and J dropped 10; count of bases not matched to a gene: 6. The CDR3 has 15 amino acids. TCRdb's copy holds only in-frame clones and misses some; the assay was immunoSEQ multiplex PCR. The sample shows about 240,000 clones, 75% to 90% of them seen only once. The sequence derives from a woman between 40 and 50 years old with acute COVID-19. The sequenced sample consisted of PBMCs or T cells enriched from blood (not recorded which). This sequence joins TRBV11-2 and TRBJ1-6, with 8 positions matching TRBD1. The CDR3 here is CASSLVQGAESPLHF. CDR3 DNA sequence: TGTGCCAGCAGCTTAGTGCAGGGGGCAGAATCACCCCTCCACTTT.